A single sample gave rise to the 11 T cell receptor beta chains below, sequenced in a study of T cells after yellow fever vaccination. TCRdb re-derived calls from the 5' RACE reads in MiXCR, one entry per CDR3 protein. There are about 99,000 distinct CDR3 sequences in the sample; less than 6% occur only once, and about 38% lies in the top ten. Sample: CD8+ T cells sorted from PBMCs, taken 10 days after the yellow fever booster vaccination. These receptor sequences come from a young man who received the YFV17D yellow fever vaccine.

This clonotype was observed a few times. The rearrangement links TRBV7-6 to TRBJ1-1; 7 nucleotides align to TRBD1. The trim removed 0 bases at V and 11 bases at J, leaving 9 bases unmatched. CDR1 and CDR2 from the germline V gene are SGHVS and FNYEAQ. This CDR3 has 14 amino acids. The CDR3 coding sequence is TGTGCCAGCAGCTTAGCAGGGGGCTTTTCGGCCGCTTTCTTT. This codes for CASSLAGGFSAAFF.

For this clonotype: A read error is possible here, since a much larger clone lies one base away. The chain uses TRBV5-1 and TRBJ1-5; D is perhaps TRBD1 (5 bases). This CDR3 is 13 amino acids long. Germline V gene lookup returns CDR1 SGHRS and CDR2 YFSETQ. The CDR3 spells CASSWGGDQPQNF. The CDR3 nucleotides read TGCGCCAGCAGCTGGGGAGGGGATCAGCCCCAGAATTTT.

The genes are TRBV19 and TRBJ1-5; the D is unclear. The germline V and J ends were trimmed by 2 bases and 5 bases, with 7 bases remaining between them. The CDR3 runs to 13 residues. The germline V gene encodes CDR1 LNHDA and CDR2 SQIVND (reference sequence). The CDR3 here is CASSIFWDQPQHF. The CDR3 nucleotides read TGTGCCAGTAGTATATTTTGGGATCAGCCCCAGCATTTT.

V usage is TRBV4-2 and J usage is TRBJ2-7; 7 bases match TRBD1. The CDR3 is made up of 18 amino acids. The junction had 13 bases not matched to a gene; V was cut back by 1 base and J by 1 base. Per the germline V gene, CDR1 is LGHNA and CDR2 is YNFKEQ. The CDR3 DNA follows: TGTGCCAGCAGCCAAGGGGTGATTGGGACAGAGCGGTCCTACGAGCAGTACTTC. Protein sequence: CASSQGVIGTERSYEQYF.

This rearrangement joins TRBV2 to TRBJ1-5, with D unclear. This CDR3 region has 14 residues. CDR1 and CDR2 (germline): SNHLY, FYNNEI. The ends were cut back, 5 bases at V and 5 bases at J, with 13 bases in the middle. CDR3 sequence: CASSPPDGHQPQHF. For the CDR3, the DNA is TGTGCCAGCAGTCCCCCCGACGGTCATCAGCCCCAGCATTTT.

The chain employs TRBV12-3 or TRBV12-4 and TRBJ1-1; no firm D call. The germline V and J ends were trimmed by 6 bases and 2 bases, with 22 bases remaining between them. The length of the CDR3 is 17 residues. This CDR3 is CASSPSGGLTVNTEAFF. The CDR3 DNA is TGTGCCAGCAGCCCGTCAGGCGGATTAACAGTCAACACTGAAGCTTTCTTT.

The rearrangement links TRBV5-4 to TRBJ2-5, with a weak D call TRBD2 (5 bases). The germline CDR1 and CDR2 sequences are SGHNT and YYREEE (reference sequence). The V gene lost 6 bases and the J gene lost 5 bases, with 14 bases spanning the gap. CDR3 length: 13 amino acids. The CDR3 DNA reads TGTGCCAGCAACCAAAACGGGGAGGAGACCCAGTACTTC. It yields the protein CASNQNGEETQYF.

The chain couples TRBV10-2 to TRBJ1-1; no clear D gene. Germline CDR1 WSHSY, CDR2 SAAADI. The CDR3 length is 10 residues. Trimming left V 8 bases short and J 5 bases short, with 6 bases between. The CDR3 is CASGVTEAFF. The CDR3 coding sequence is TGCGCCAGCGGCGTAACTGAAGCTTTCTTT.

This clonotype was detected only a few times. V is TRBV12-3 or TRBV12-4 and J is TRBJ2-2, with 10 bases lining up with TRBD2. This CDR3 spans 19 amino acids. V shed 2 bases, J shed 3 bases, and the junction held 12 bases outside the gene matches. Written as DNA, the CDR3 is TGTGCCAGCAGTTTATGGGGCCCAGCGGGGGGGCTGGACACCGGGGAGCTGTTTTTT. This translates into CASSLWGPAGGLDTGELFF.

The chain joins TRBV7-3 to TRBJ2-7; D gene uncertain. Germline loops: CDR1 SGHTA, CDR2 FQGTGA. The CDR3 consists of 15 residues. V lost 5 bases, J lost 2 bases, and 16 bases lay in between. The CDR3 nucleotides read TGTGCCAGCAGCCCCAGGTCAGGCCGCCCCTACGAGCAGTACTTC. Protein sequence: CASSPRSGRPYEQYF.

The sample holds many counts of this clonotype. The chain uses TRBV7-8 and TRBJ2-3; D gene ambiguous. CDR3 length: 15 residues. CDR1 and CDR2 (germline): SGHVS, FQNEAQ. Trimming took 1 base from V and 2 from J, leaving 10 bases between them. The CDR3 DNA is TGTGCCAGCAGCTTAGGGGTAATATCCACAGATACGCAGTATTTT. It specifies CASSLGVISTDTQYF.